These 10 T cell receptor beta chains share one sample of origin, sequenced in a study of T cells in Graves' hyperthyroidism and ophthalmopathy. TCR beta CDR3 regions were amplified from RNA transcripts. In the first-round RT-PCR of the TCR CDR3, the HTBI primer set was used. MiXCR, run by TCRdb on the multiplex PCR reads, gives a single entry per CDR3 protein. The sample includes hundreds of thousands of distinct CDR3 sequences, approximately 25% seen only once; the top ten take roughly 10%. Sequencing input: blood. The receptors originated from a woman in her 30s with Graves' ophthalmopathy.

This clonotype was seen many times. The chain carries TRBV20-1 and TRBJ2-7; TRBD2 agrees at 11 bases. The CDR3 contains 14 residues. The junction had 3 bases not matched to a gene; V was cut back by 2 bases and J by 3 bases. From germline, CDR1 is DFQATT and CDR2 SNEGSKA (reference sequence). Here the CDR3 reads CSARLAGGNYEQYF. Here the CDR3 DNA reads TGCAGTGCTAGACTAGCGGGGGGCAACTACGAGCAGTACTTC.

This clonotype was seen a handful of times. This chain uses TRBV20-1 with TRBJ2-5, with unresolved D. The germline CDR1 and CDR2 sequences are DFQATT and SNEGSKA (reference sequence). V lost 7 bases to trimming and J lost 2 bases, with 8 bases between them. The length of the CDR3 is 11 residues. CDR3 in amino acids: CSVWGQETQYF. DNA for the CDR3: TGCAGTGTGTGGGGACAAGAGACCCAGTACTTC.

This clonotype has more than one count but fewer than ten. This could be a read error, since a much larger clone is one nucleotide away. This chain uses TRBV11-2 with TRBJ1-1; tentatively, D is TRBD1 (6 bases). Germline CDR1 reads SGHAT; CDR2 reads FQNNGV. CDR3 length: 17 residues. The CDR3 region is CASSYGPPGAGNTEACF. The CDR3 DNA is TGTGCCAGCAGCTATGGCCCCCCGGGGGCTGGGAACACTGAAGCTTGCTTT.

CDR3 DNA: TGTGCCAGCAGTTTAGAACAGGGTGAAGCTTTCTTT. Protein sequence: CASSLEQGEAFF. The V call is TRBV12-3 or TRBV12-4, the J call TRBJ1-1; weak D call: TRBD1 (6 bases). The CDR3 is 12 residues long. The V end was cut by 1 base, the J end by 7 bases, with 7 bases between.

The chain joins TRBV2 to TRBJ2-7; 7 nucleotides agree with TRBD1. CDR1 SNHLY and CDR2 FYNNEI come from the germline V gene. V shed 6 bases and J 2 bases; nucleotides not matched to a gene: 7. This CDR3 spans 14 amino acids. CDR3 nucleotide sequence: TGTGCCAGCAGCCCCGAGGACAGGACCTACGAGCAGTACTTC. Amino acid sequence: CASSPEDRTYEQYF.

Of note for this clonotype: The CDR3 does not close with the conserved phenylalanine or tryptophan, likely indicating a read error. The J gene is TRBJ1-6, the V gene TRBV6-1, with D possibly matching TRBD1 (5 bases). The V gene's germline CDR1 is MNHNS and CDR2 SASEGT. The CDR3 consists of 13 residues. Trimming removed 1 base at V and 7 bases at J, with 5 bases between. The CDR3 nucleotides are TGTGCCAGCAGTGAAGGGGGGAATTCACCCCTCCACTCT. Protein sequence: CASSEGGNSPLHS.

Many counts were recorded for this clonotype. The chain joins TRBV11-2 to TRBJ1-2; 9 bases match TRBD1. CDR1 is SGHAT, CDR2 FQNNGV, per germline. V gave up 5 bases and J gave up 7 bases; unmatched junction bases: 2. The CDR3 runs to 12 residues. In DNA, the CDR3 is TGTGCCAGCAGCACAGGGGGCGTTGGCTACACCTTC. Translated: CASSTGGVGYTF.

The sample holds many counts of this clonotype. The V call is TRBV7-2, the J call TRBJ2-5, with TRBD2 as a possible D gene (6 bases). Germline lookup yields CDR1 SGHTA and CDR2 FQGNSA. Trimming took off 2 bases at V and 1 base at J, with 11 bases between the two ends. The CDR3 has 15 amino acids. The CDR3 protein is CASSLNSGTQETQYF. Written as DNA, the CDR3 is TGTGCCAGCAGCTTAAATAGCGGAACCCAAGAGACCCAGTACTTC.

This clonotype was counted at least ten times. The rearrangement joins TRBV6-1 to TRBJ2-5; D is uncertain. CDR3 length: 11 amino acids. The germline gives CDR1 MNHNS, CDR2 SASEGT. Trimming removed 10 bases from V and 5 bases from J, with 11 bases in between. DNA for the CDR3: TGTGCCAACCTCGCCGGGGAGACCCAGTACTTC. This codes for CANLAGETQYF.

The J gene is TRBJ2-5, the V gene TRBV5-1; D is uncertain. Trimming pared 0 bases from V and 1 base from J, leaving 10 bases between. The V gene's germline CDR1 is SGHRS and CDR2 YFSETQ. The CDR3 runs 15 residues. DNA for the CDR3: TGCGCCAGCAGCTTGGAGCCCGGGTCCCAAGAGACCCAGTACTTC. This codes for CASSLEPGSQETQYF. The whole variable domain, remainder taken from reference TRBV5-1 and TRBJ2-5, is KAGVTQTPRYLIKTRGQQVTLSCSPISGHRSVSWYQQTPGQGLQFLFEYFSETQRNKGNFPGRFSGRQFSNSRSEMNVSTLELGDSALYLCASSLEPGSQETQYFGPGTRLLVL.